The rows below give T cell receptor beta chains drawn from one sample of a study of shared clonotypes between healthy human individuals. Method: immunoSEQ multiplex PCR; TCRdb's copy keeps in-frame clones and lacks some. The profile shows about 680,000 clones, just over 90% of them singletons. The sample comprised naive CD8+ T cells sorted from blood. The receptors shown here come from a man aged 25 to 45 in good health. Each CDR3 is given with its conserved first and last residue. D genes are given only for firm matches. Expanded clones are given a class, and other clones once, few, many or no size at all.

J | size | V | D | CDR3 | DNA
TRBJ2-1 | once | TRBV19 | TRBD2 | CASSLGLAGYNEQFF | TGTGCCAGTAGTCTAGGACTAGCGGGTTACAATGAGCAGTTCTTC
TRBJ2-7 | - | TRBV6-1 | TRBD1 | CASSDNLDRGLYEQYF | TGTGCCAGCAGTGACAATTTGGACAGGGGGCTTTACGAGCAGTACTTC
TRBJ2-1 | - | TRBV28 | - | CASRVGLAPSNEQFF | TGTGCCAGCAGGGTCGGGCTTGCCCCTAGTAATGAGCAGTTCTTC
TRBJ2-7 | - | TRBV5-5 | TRBD2 | CASSTASGGSSYEQYF | TGTGCCAGCAGCACCGCTAGCGGGGGAAGCTCCTACGAGCAGTACTTC
TRBJ2-2 | - | TRBV29-1 | - | CSALQAPNTGELFF | TGCAGCGCCCTTCAAGCTCCAAACACCGGGGAGCTGTTTTTT
TRBJ1-2 | - | TRBV12-5 | TRBD1 | CASGPGQGAFGYTF | TGTGCTAGTGGCCCTGGACAGGGGGCGTTTGGCTACACCTTC
TRBJ2-1 | - | TRBV15 | TRBD2 | CATSRDLLASGRDEQFF | TGTGCCACCAGCAGAGATCTCTTGGCTAGCGGGAGGGATGAGCAGTTCTTC
TRBJ2-1 | - | TRBV29-1 | - | CSVEPYYNEQFF | TGCAGCGTTGAACCCTATTACAATGAGCAGTTCTTC
TRBJ2-1 | - | TRBV19 | - | CASTNTPGSYNEQFF | TGTGCCAGTACCAATACCCCTGGCTCCTACAATGAGCAGTTCTTC
TRBJ2-7 | - | TRBV21-1 | - | CARSSGSPYEQYF | TGTGCCAGGTCTAGCGGGAGCCCCTACGAGCAGTACTTC
TRBJ2-1 | - | TRBV18 | TRBD2 | CASSPSGLAFDVYNEQFF | TGTGCCAGCTCACCATCGGGACTAGCGTTCGACGTCTACAATGAGCAGTTCTTC
TRBJ2-3 | few | TRBV7-9 | - | CAIDLRGASGTDTQYF | TGTGCCATCGACCTCCGGGGGGCTAGCGGCACAGATACGCAGTATTTT
TRBJ1-2 | few | TRBV6-6 | - | CASRTLDYTF | TGTGCCAGCAGGACGCTAGACTACACCTTC
TRBJ1-5 | - | TRBV7-6 | - | CASSSGPGKGQPQHF | TGTGCCAGCAGCTCAGGGCCGGGAAAAGGCCAGCCCCAGCATTTT
TRBJ2-6 | once | TRBV10-2 | - | CASSDRVLQGGAGANVLTF | TGCGCCAGCAGTGACCGGGTTTTGCAGGGCGGTGCTGGGGCCAACGTCCTGACTTTC
TRBJ1-5 | once | TRBV7-9 | - | CASSLGQRNQPQHF | TGTGCCAGCAGCTTAGGACAGCGGAATCAGCCCCAGCATTTT
TRBJ2-2 | - | TRBV7-2 | TRBD2 | CASSLVTSGMNTGELFF | TGTGCCAGCAGCTTAGTCACTAGCGGAATGAACACCGGGGAGCTGTTTTTT
TRBJ2-7 | - | TRBV13 | TRBD1 | CASSLDTGTGHYEQYF | TGTGCCAGCAGCTTAGATACCGGGACAGGACACTACGAGCAGTACTTC
TRBJ2-1 | - | TRBV27 | TRBD2 | CASSTSGSRNEQFF | TGTGCCAGCAGTACTAGCGGGAGTAGGAATGAGCAGTTCTTC
TRBJ2-7 | - | TRBV4-3 | - | CASSQDWGRAYEQYF | TGCGCCAGCAGCCAAGATTGGGGCAGGGCCTACGAGCAGTACTTC
TRBJ2-1 | - | TRBV7-2 | - | CASSLAGGGEQFF | TGTGCCAGCAGCTTAGCCGGGGGTGGTGAGCAGTTCTTC
TRBJ2-1 | - | TRBV27 | - | CASSLEGPYNEQFF | TGTGCCAGCAGTTTAGAGGGACCTTACAATGAGCAGTTCTTC
TRBJ1-5 | - | TRBV7-8 | - | CASREDRANNQPQHF | TGTGCCAGCAGGGAAGACAGAGCCAACAATCAGCCCCAGCATTTT
TRBJ2-5 | - | TRBV28 | - | CASSTRVSANGETQYF | TGTGCCAGCAGTACCCGAGTCTCTGCCAACGGAGAGACCCAGTACTTC
TRBJ1-1 | - | TRBV2 | - | CASRLQGISTEAFF | TGTGCCAGCAGACTACAGGGTATTTCCACTGAAGCTTTCTTT
TRBJ2-3 | - | TRBV7-6 | - | CASSLGATPDTQYF | TGTGCCAGCAGCTTGGGGGCGACTCCGGATACGCAGTATTTT
TRBJ2-1 | - | TRBV28 | - | CASSPGGLYNEQFF | TGTGCCAGCAGTCCAGGGGGACTCTACAATGAGCAGTTCTTC
TRBJ2-2 | - | TRBV7-6 | - | CASSLRVSGADTGELFF | TGTGCCAGCAGCTTAAGGGTCTCGGGAGCGGACACCGGGGAGCTGTTTTTT
TRBJ2-7 | - | TRBV4-1 | - | CASSPTDSYEQYF | TGCGCCAGCAGCCCAACCGACTCCTACGAGCAGTACTTC
TRBJ2-7 | - | TRBV6-1 | - | CASSERYSSYEQYF | TGTGCCAGCAGTGAACGATACAGCTCCTACGAGCAGTACTTC
TRBJ1-2 | - | TRBV7-9 | TRBD1 | CASSLQETGAGGGYTF | TGTGCCAGCAGCTTACAAGAGACAGGGGCAGGAGGTGGCTACACCTTC
TRBJ2-7 | - | TRBV2 | - | CASTQGPSASYEQYF | TGTGCCAGCACCCAAGGGCCTAGCGCCTCCTACGAGCAGTACTTC
TRBJ1-2 | few | TRBV7-8 | - | CASSLAANYGYTF | TGTGCCAGCAGCTTAGCGGCTAACTATGGCTACACCTTC
TRBJ2-3 | - | TRBV5-1 | TRBD2 | CASRSPSGSISDTQYF | TGCGCCAGCAGATCCCCTAGCGGGAGTATCTCAGATACGCAGTATTTT
TRBJ2-7 | - | TRBV27 | - | CASALGVADTYEQYF | TGTGCCAGCGCCTTGGGGGTAGCGGATACATACGAGCAGTACTTC
TRBJ2-2 | - | TRBV25-1 | - | CASSEYSVGANGELFF | TGTGCCAGCAGTGAATATTCGGTAGGGGCGAACGGGGAGCTGTTTTTT
TRBJ1-4 | few | TRBV7-9 | - | CASRGPATNEKLFF | TGTGCCAGCAGGGGCCCAGCAACTAATGAAAAACTGTTTTTT
TRBJ2-5 | - | TRBV28 | - | CASSLQGWQETQYF | TGTGCCAGCAGTTTACAGGGGTGGCAAGAGACCCAGTACTTC
TRBJ2-2 | - | TRBV11-2 | TRBD2 | CASSLGTSGKTGELFF | TGTGCCAGCAGCTTAGGGACTAGCGGAAAGACCGGGGAGCTGTTTTTT
TRBJ1-2 | few | TRBV2 | - | CASSGRVERGYTF | TGTGCCAGCAGTGGCAGGGTGGAGAGAGGCTACACCTTC
TRBJ2-1 | - | TRBV28 | TRBD1 | CASSLPGTGYNEQFF | TGTGCCAGCAGTCTTCCAGGGACAGGCTACAATGAGCAGTTCTTC
TRBJ2-7 | - | TRBV9 | - | CASSVAWAGDYEQYF | TGTGCCAGCAGCGTAGCTTGGGCCGGGGACTACGAGCAGTACTTC
TRBJ2-5 | - | TRBV4-1 | TRBD2 | CASSQEIAGGLETQYF | TGCGCCAGCAGCCAAGAAATAGCGGGAGGCTTGGAGACCCAGTACTTC
TRBJ2-1 | - | TRBV11-2 | - | CASSFRGRWTSPVSNEQFF | TGTGCCAGCAGCTTCAGGGGGCGTTGGACTAGTCCTGTCTCCAATGAGCAGTTCTTC
TRBJ1-1 | once | TRBV6-1 | - | CASSKGGNTEAFF | TGTGCCAGCAGTAAAGGGGGAAACACTGAAGCTTTCTTT
TRBJ2-4 | once | TRBV2 | - | CASSTGTKNIQYF | TGTGCCAGCAGTACCGGAACCAAAAACATTCAGTACTTC
TRBJ2-7 | - | TRBV15 | TRBD2 | CATSSEAGSMTYEQYF | TGTGCCACCAGCAGCGAAGCGGGGAGTATGACCTACGAGCAGTACTTC
TRBJ2-7 | few | TRBV7-9 | - | CASSLYSYEQYF | TGTGCCAGCAGCCTATATTCCTACGAGCAGTACTTC
TRBJ2-7 | - | TRBV13 | - | CASSLRPREQYF | TGTGCCAGCAGCTTACGTCCTCGCGAGCAGTACTTC